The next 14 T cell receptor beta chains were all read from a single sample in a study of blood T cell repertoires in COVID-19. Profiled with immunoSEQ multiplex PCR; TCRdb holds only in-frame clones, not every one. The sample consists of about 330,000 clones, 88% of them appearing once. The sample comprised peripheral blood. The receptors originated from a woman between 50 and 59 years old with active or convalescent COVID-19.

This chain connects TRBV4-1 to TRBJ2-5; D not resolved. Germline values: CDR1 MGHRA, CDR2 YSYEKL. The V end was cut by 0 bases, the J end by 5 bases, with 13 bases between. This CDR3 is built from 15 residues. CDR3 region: CASSQDPSRWETQYF. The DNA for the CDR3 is TGCGCCAGCAGCCAAGACCCCTCCAGGTGGGAGACCCAGTACTTC.

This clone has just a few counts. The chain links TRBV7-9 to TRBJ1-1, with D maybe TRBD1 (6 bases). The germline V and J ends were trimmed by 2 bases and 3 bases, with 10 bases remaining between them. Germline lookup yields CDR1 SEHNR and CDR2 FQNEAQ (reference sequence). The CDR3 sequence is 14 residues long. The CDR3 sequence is CASSLRQVDTEAFF. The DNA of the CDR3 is TGTGCCAGCAGCTTAAGACAGGTGGACACTGAAGCTTTCTTT. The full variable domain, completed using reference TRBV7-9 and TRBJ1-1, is DTGVSQNPRHKITKRGQNVTFRCDPISEHNRLYWYRQTLGQGPEFLTYFQNEAQLEKSRLLSDRFSAERPKGSFSTLEIQRTEQGDSAMYLCASSLRQVDTEAFFGQGTRLTVV.

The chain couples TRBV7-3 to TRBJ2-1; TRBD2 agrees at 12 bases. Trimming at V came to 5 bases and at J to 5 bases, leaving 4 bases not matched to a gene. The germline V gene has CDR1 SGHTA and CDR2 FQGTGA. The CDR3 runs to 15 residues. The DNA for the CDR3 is TGTGCCAGCAGCACGACTAGCGGGGGTAACAATGAGCAGTTCTTC. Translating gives CASSTTSGGNNEQFF.

The DNA for the CDR3 is TGTGCCAGCAGTGAGCGGGGGGGCACAGATACGCAGTATTTT. This codes for CASSERGGTDTQYF. The J gene is TRBJ2-3, the V gene TRBV6-4, with 8 positions matching TRBD2. The V segment lost 3 bases and the J segment 1 base; nucleotides outside the gene matches: 0. Germline CDR1 reads MRHNA; CDR2 reads SNTAGT. The CDR3 consists of 14 residues.

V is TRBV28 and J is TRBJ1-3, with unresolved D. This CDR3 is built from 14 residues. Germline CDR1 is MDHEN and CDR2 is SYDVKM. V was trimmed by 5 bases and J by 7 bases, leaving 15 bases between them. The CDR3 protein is CASSPRTLSNTIYF. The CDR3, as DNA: TGTGCCAGCAGTCCACGGACTTTAAGCAACACCATATATTTT.

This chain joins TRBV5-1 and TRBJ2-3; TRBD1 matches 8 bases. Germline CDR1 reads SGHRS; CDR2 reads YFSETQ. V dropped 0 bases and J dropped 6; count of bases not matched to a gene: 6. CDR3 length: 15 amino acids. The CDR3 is CASSLADRGFDTQYF. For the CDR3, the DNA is TGCGCCAGCAGCTTGGCTGACAGGGGATTCGATACGCAGTATTTT.

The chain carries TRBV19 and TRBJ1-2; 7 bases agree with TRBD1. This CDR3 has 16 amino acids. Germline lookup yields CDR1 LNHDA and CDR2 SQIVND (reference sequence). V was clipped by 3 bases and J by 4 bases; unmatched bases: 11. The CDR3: CASSIPSGQKAYGYTF. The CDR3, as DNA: TGTGCCAGTAGTATTCCCTCGGGACAGAAGGCCTATGGCTACACCTTC.

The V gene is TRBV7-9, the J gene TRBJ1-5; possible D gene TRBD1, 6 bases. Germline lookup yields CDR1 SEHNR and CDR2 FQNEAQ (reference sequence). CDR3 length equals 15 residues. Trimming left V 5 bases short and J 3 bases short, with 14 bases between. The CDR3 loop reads CASSPGGGDNQPQHF. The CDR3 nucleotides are TGTGCCAGCAGCCCTGGGGGGGGCGACAATCAGCCCCAGCATTTT.

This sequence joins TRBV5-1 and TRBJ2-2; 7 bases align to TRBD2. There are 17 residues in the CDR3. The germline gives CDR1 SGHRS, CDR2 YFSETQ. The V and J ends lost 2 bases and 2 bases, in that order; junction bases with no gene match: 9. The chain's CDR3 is CASSLQPGTTNTGELFF. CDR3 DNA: TGCGCCAGCAGCTTACAACCCGGGACTACTAACACCGGGGAGCTGTTTTTT.

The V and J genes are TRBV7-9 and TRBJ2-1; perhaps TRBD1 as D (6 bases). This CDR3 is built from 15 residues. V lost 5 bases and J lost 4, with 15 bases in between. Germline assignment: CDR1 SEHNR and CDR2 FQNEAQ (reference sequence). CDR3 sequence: CASSPHGTPYNEQFF. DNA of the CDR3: TGTGCCAGCAGCCCCCATGGGACACCATACAATGAGCAGTTCTTC.

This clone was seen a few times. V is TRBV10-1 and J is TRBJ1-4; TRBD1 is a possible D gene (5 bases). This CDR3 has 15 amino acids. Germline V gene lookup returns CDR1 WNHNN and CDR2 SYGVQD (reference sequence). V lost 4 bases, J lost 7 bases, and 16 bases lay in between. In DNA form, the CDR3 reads TGCGCCAGCAGTGTCCTAATCCCTAGGGGTGAAAAACTGTTTTTT. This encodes CASSVLIPRGEKLFF.

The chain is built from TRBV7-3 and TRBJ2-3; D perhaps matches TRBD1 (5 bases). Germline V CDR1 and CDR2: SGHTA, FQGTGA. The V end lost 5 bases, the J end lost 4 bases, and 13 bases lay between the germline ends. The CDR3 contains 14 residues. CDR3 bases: TGTGCCAGCAGCGTGGGGCTCCTCGCAGATACGCAGTATTTT. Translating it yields CASSVGLLADTQYF.

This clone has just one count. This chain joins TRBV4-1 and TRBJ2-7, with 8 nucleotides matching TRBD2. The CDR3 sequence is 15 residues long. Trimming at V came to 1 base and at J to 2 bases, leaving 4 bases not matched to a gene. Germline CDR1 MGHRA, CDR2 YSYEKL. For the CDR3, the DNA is TGCGCCAGCAGCCAAGCGGGAGGGTCAACCTACGAGCAGTACTTC. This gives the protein CASSQAGGSTYEQYF.

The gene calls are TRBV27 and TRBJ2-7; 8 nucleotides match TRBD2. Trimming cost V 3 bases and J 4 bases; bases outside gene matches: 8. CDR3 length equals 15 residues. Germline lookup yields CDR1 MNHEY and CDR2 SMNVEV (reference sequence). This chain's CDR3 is CASSLSGSGGYEQYF. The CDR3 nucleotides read TGTGCCAGCAGTTTGAGCGGGAGTGGGGGTTACGAGCAGTACTTC.